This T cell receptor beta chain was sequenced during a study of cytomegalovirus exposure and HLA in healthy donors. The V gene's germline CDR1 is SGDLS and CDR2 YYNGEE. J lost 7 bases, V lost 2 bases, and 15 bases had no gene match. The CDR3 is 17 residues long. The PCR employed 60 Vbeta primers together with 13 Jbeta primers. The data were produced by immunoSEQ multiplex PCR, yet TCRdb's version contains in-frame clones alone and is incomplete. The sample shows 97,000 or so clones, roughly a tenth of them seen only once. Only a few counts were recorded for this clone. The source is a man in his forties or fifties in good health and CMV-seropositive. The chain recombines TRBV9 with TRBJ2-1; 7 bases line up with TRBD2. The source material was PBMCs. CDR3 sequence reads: CASSVASAGVWLNEQFF. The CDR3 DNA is TGTGCCAGCAGCGTGGCTTCTGCGGGAGTGTGGCTTAATGAGCAGTTCTTC. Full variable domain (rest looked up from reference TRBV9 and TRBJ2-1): DSGVTQTPKHLITATGQRVTLRCSPRSGDLSVYWYQQSLDQGLQFLIQYYNGEERAKGNILERFSAQQFPDLHSELNLSSLELGDSALYFCASSVASAGVWLNEQFFGPGTRLTVL.